These 8 T cell receptor beta chains originate from one sample sequenced in a study of blood T cells in healthy people across ages. Primed by a sample-barcoded 5' primer and a J-beta primer mix, a second PCR proceeded for 7 to 11 cycles. TCRdb ran MiXCR on the 5' RACE reads and lists one entry per CDR3 protein. The table lists 450,000 to 650,000 distinct CDR3 sequences, 24% of them singletons. Separately, the same data were catalogued under a study of T cells of mothers and their children.

Input material: blood. Receptors originate from a boy aged 10-17 years in good health.

This clonotype has just a few counts. The chain is built from TRBV9 and TRBJ2-3, with 8 bases matching TRBD1. The CDR3 runs 16 residues. The ends lost 2 bases at V and 5 bases at J; junction bases unmatched: 10. Germline CDR1 is SGDLS and CDR2 is YYNGEE. CDR3 sequence: CASSVSSGGAGDTQYF. CDR3 sequence (DNA): TGTGCCAGCAGCGTTAGTTCAGGGGGCGCGGGAGATACGCAGTATTTT.

This clonotype appeared a few times. The chain recombines TRBV6-5 with TRBJ1-1; D is uncertain. Germline assignment: CDR1 MNHEY and CDR2 SVGAGI. Between the trimmed V and J ends, which lost 7 bases and 1 base, there was a span of 10 bases. The CDR3 has 13 amino acids. CDR3 in amino acids: CASTKTANTEAFF. In nucleotides, the CDR3 is TGTGCCAGCACCAAGACGGCGAACACTGAAGCTTTCTTT.

This clonotype was seen only a few times. The chain links TRBV10-3 to TRBJ2-5; D uncertain. The J call may be faulty, since TRBJ2-7 better matches the DNA end. The germline V gene encodes CDR1 ENHRY and CDR2 SYGVKD. The CDR3 totals 13 residues. The CDR3 DNA reads TGTGCCATCAGCTTGGTGGGAAACTACGAGCAGTACTTC. As protein: CAISLVGNYEQYF.

The sample holds a few counts of this clonotype. The chain has TRBV20-1 and TRBJ1-5; D is unresolved. The CDR3 is 14 amino acids. Looked up from germline, CDR1 is DFQATT and CDR2 is SNEGSKA (reference sequence). Between the trimmed V and J ends, which lost 6 bases and 7 bases, there was a span of 19 bases. The CDR3 bases are TGCAGTGCCGCCCGGGGAGGGAATGAACAGCCCCAGCATTTT. Translated: CSAARGGNEQPQHF.

This clonotype was observed a handful of times. The V gene is TRBV4-3, the J gene TRBJ2-4; D might be TRBD2 (5 bases). Between the trimmed V and J ends, which lost 0 bases and 9 bases, there was a span of 9 bases. CDR1 and CDR2 (germline): LGHNA, YSLEER. CDR3 length: 13 amino acids. CDR3 nucleotide sequence: TGCGCCAGCAGCCAAGAGCGGGTTGGCATTCAGTACTTC. This encodes CASSQERVGIQYF.

The V gene is TRBV11-2, the J gene TRBJ1-2; D not resolved. This CDR3 is built from 14 residues. CDR1 SGHAT and CDR2 FQNNGV come from the germline V gene. The V gene lost 11 bases and the J gene lost 5 bases, with 21 bases spanning the gap. The CDR3 loop reads CAASLLSAGYGYTF. Written as DNA, the CDR3 is TGTGCCGCCAGCTTATTATCGGCGGGATATGGCTACACCTTC.

This rearrangement joins TRBV7-9 to TRBJ2-1; weak D call: TRBD2 (6 bases). Germline values: CDR1 SEHNR, CDR2 FQNEAQ (reference sequence). V lost 1 base and J 2 bases, leaving 12 bases between the germline ends. The length of the CDR3 is 16 residues. The DNA for the CDR3 is TGTGCCAGCAGCTTAGTAGGAGGGATGCCCTACAATGAGCAGTTCTTC. Protein sequence: CASSLVGGMPYNEQFF.

This clonotype was counted only a few times. The genes are TRBV19 and TRBJ1-2; TRBD1 might be the D (5 bases). The V gene's germline CDR1 is LNHDA and CDR2 SQIVND (reference sequence). V lost 3 bases to trimming and J lost 6 bases, with 20 bases between them. This CDR3 comprises 16 residues. CDR3 region: CASSIDPSAMGDGYTF. The CDR3 DNA reads as TGTGCCAGTAGTATTGACCCGTCCGCGATGGGGGATGGCTACACCTTC.